A single sample gave rise to the 22 T cell receptor beta chains below, sequenced in a study of human thymus T cells. The method was immunoSEQ multiplex PCR; TCRdb's version includes in-frame clones alone and lacks a portion of them. Of more than 70,000 clones listed, 96% are singletons. During corrective heart surgery, resections were taken, and the thymus tissue came from them. Material: thymus tissue. These receptors all come from a boy in the first two years of life with a congenital heart defect but otherwise immunologically healthy.

The chain joins TRBV6-5 to TRBJ1-2; the D gene is possibly TRBD1 (6 bases). Germline values: CDR1 MNHEY, CDR2 SVGAGI. This CDR3 region has 13 residues. V lost 0 bases, J lost 8 bases, and 10 bases lay in between. This chain's CDR3 is CASSYSGHQGYTF. DNA for the CDR3: TGTGCCAGCAGTTACTCGGGACATCAAGGCTACACCTTC.

The chain has TRBV7-9 and TRBJ2-5, with TRBD1 matching 7 bases. CDR1 and CDR2 (germline): SEHNR, FQNEAQ (reference sequence). Trimming took 4 bases from V and 0 from J; bases not matched to a gene: 5. The CDR3 runs 15 residues. The CDR3 DNA reads as TGTGCCAGCAGCTCTCTCGACAGGGACCAAGAGACCCAGTACTTC. Protein sequence: CASSSLDRDQETQYF.

This clone was seen a single time. This sequence joins TRBV19 and TRBJ2-1; no clear D gene. This CDR3 comprises 15 residues. Trimming pared 1 base from V and 4 bases from J, leaving 11 bases between. The germline gives CDR1 LNHDA, CDR2 SQIVND (reference sequence). The DNA of the CDR3 is TGTGCCAGTAGTATAGGAGCACCTCTTTACAATGAGCAGTTCTTC. Protein product: CASSIGAPLYNEQFF.

The rearrangement uses TRBV7-8 and TRBJ1-2; no reliable D call. Germline CDR1 and CDR2: SGHVS and FQNEAQ. The CDR3 is 15 amino acids. The V end was cut by 2 bases, the J end by 3 bases, with 13 bases between. CDR3 sequence reads: CASSLLHSTYYGYTF. The CDR3 DNA sequence: TGTGCCAGCAGCTTATTGCACTCGACGTACTATGGCTACACCTTC. Variable domain in full (rest from reference TRBV7-8 and TRBJ1-2): GAGVSQSPRYKVAKRGQDVALRCDPISGHVSLFWYQQALGQGPEFLTYFQNEAQLDKSGLPSDRFFAERPEGSVSTLKIQRTQQEDSAVYLCASSLLHSTYYGYTFGSGTRLTVV.

V usage is TRBV5-1 and J usage is TRBJ2-7; 9 bases agree with TRBD1. J gave up 2 bases and V 4 bases, and 16 bases lay outside the gene matches. The CDR3 sequence is 18 residues long. CDR1 and CDR2 (germline): SGHRS, YFSETQ. CDR3 protein: CASSPDRGRQPKTYEQYF. The CDR3 bases are TGCGCCAGCAGCCCGGACAGGGGCCGCCAACCCAAAACCTACGAGCAGTACTTC.

The chain has TRBV12-5 and TRBJ2-5; 9 positions agree with TRBD2. This CDR3 region has 17 residues. Germline V gives CDR1 LGHNT, CDR2 FRNRAP. V trimming: 7 bases; J trimming: 2 bases; junction bases outside the gene matches: 14. In DNA form, the CDR3 reads TGTGCTAGTGCCGCCCCTGGGACTAGCAGTTTTCAAGAGACCCAGTACTTC. Protein sequence: CASAAPGTSSFQETQYF.

The gene calls are TRBV2 and TRBJ1-5; D perhaps matches TRBD1 (6 bases). Trimming took off 7 bases at V and 4 bases at J, with 20 bases between the two ends. CDR3 length: 16 amino acids. Germline V gene data show CDR1 as SNHLY and CDR2 as FYNNEI. The CDR3 reads CASKGVGGAANQPQHF. The CDR3 bases are TGTGCCAGCAAGGGAGTAGGGGGGGCGGCAAATCAGCCCCAGCATTTT.

V and J are TRBV28 and TRBJ1-5; no firm D call. V was pared by 10 bases and J by 2 bases, with 12 bases between. The V gene's germline CDR1 is MDHEN and CDR2 SYDVKM. CDR3 length: 13 residues. The chain's CDR3 is CATEGAGNQPQHF. In DNA, the CDR3 is TGTGCCACCGAGGGCGCGGGCAATCAGCCCCAGCATTTT.

The chain uses TRBV6-6 and TRBJ2-3; 7 bases agree with TRBD1. Trimming removed 2 bases from V and 2 bases from J; junction bases left unmatched: 4. The V gene's germline CDR1 is MNHNY and CDR2 SVGAGI (reference sequence). The CDR3 is 15 residues long. This CDR3 reads CASSYPDRATDTQYF. Here the CDR3 DNA reads TGTGCCAGCAGTTACCCCGACAGGGCCACAGATACGCAGTATTTT.

This rearrangement joins TRBV15 to TRBJ1-2, with D possibly TRBD1 on 5 matching bases. Between the trimmed V and J ends, which lost 8 bases and 8 bases, there was a span of 24 bases. CDR3 size: 15 residues. In germline, CDR1 is LNHNV, CDR2 YYDKDF (reference sequence). The CDR3 DNA is TGTGCCACCTTACCAGGGTCCCCCCGGGGGAGCGGCTACACCTTC. Translated, it gives CATLPGSPRGSGYTF.

This chain connects TRBV19 to TRBJ1-1; maybe TRBD1 (5 bases). The CDR3 totals 16 residues. The V and J ends lost 7 bases and 1 base respectively, with 19 bases between them. The germline V gene has CDR1 LNHDA and CDR2 SQIVND (reference sequence). For the CDR3, the DNA is TGTGCCAGTACCCCTTCTGGGATTGGGGCGAACACTGAAGCTTTCTTT. Encoded protein: CASTPSGIGANTEAFF.

In its sample, this clone was seen once. The rearrangement links TRBV10-3 to TRBJ1-5; D ambiguous. The CDR3 covers 16 residues. Germline V gene lookup returns CDR1 ENHRY and CDR2 SYGVKD. V was clipped by 3 bases and J by 0 bases, with 12 bases between them. DNA for the CDR3: TGTGCCATCAGTGAATCCGAAGTACTTAGCAATCAGCCCCAGCATTTT. Protein sequence: CAISESEVLSNQPQHF.

This rearrangement joins TRBV6-4 to TRBJ2-7, with a tentative D call TRBD1 (5 bases). This CDR3 spans 14 amino acids. Trimming pared 4 bases from V and 0 bases from J, leaving 10 bases between. The germline V gene encodes CDR1 MRHNA and CDR2 SNTAGT. The CDR3 DNA follows: TGTGCCAGCAGTGTGACAGAGAGCTCCTACGAGCAGTACTTC. Translation gives CASSVTESSYEQYF.

V usage is TRBV7-6 and J usage is TRBJ2-1; 9 nucleotides agree with TRBD2. The CDR3 length is 18 residues. The germline CDR1 and CDR2 sequences are SGHVS and FNYEAQ. The V segment lost 3 bases and the J segment 0 bases; nucleotides outside the gene matches: 9. The CDR3 protein is CASSFTTRRGGSYNEQFF. DNA of the CDR3: TGTGCCAGCAGCTTTACCACACGGCGGGGGGGCTCCTACAATGAGCAGTTCTTC.

The chain joins TRBV4-1 to TRBJ2-1; 9 bases are a match to TRBD1. Looked up from germline, CDR1 is MGHRA and CDR2 is YSYEKL. Trimming took 0 bases from V and 10 from J; bases not matched to a gene: 19. This CDR3 has 19 residues. In nucleotides, the CDR3 is TGCGCCAGCAGCCAAGAAAGGGACAGGGCGACTATTCCTTTAGGGGAGCAGTTCTTC. Protein: CASSQERDRATIPLGEQFF.

V is TRBV18 and J is TRBJ1-1, with D maybe TRBD1 (5 bases). The CDR3 has 15 amino acids. The ends were cut back, 5 bases at V and 1 base at J, with 14 bases in the middle. CDR1 and CDR2 (germline): KGHSH, LQKENI. This chain's CDR3 is CASSSTGGENTEAFF. The CDR3 nucleotides read TGTGCCAGCTCATCAACCGGAGGGGAGAACACTGAAGCTTTCTTT.

This sequence joins TRBV18 and TRBJ2-7; no definite D call. Germline assignment: CDR1 KGHSH and CDR2 LQKENI. CDR3 length: 17 amino acids. The germline V and J ends were trimmed by 2 bases and 0 bases, with 17 bases remaining between them. Written as DNA, the CDR3 is TGTGCCAGCTCACCAGGCGGAACCAGCCCTAGCTCCTACGAGCAGTACTTC. Protein sequence: CASSPGGTSPSSYEQYF.

The chain carries TRBV11-2 and TRBJ1-1, with D unclear. Between the trimmed V and J ends, which lost 5 bases and 1 base, there was a span of 17 bases. Germline loops: CDR1 SGHAT, CDR2 FQNNGV. The length of the CDR3 is 16 residues. For the CDR3, the DNA is TGTGCCAGCAGCCTAAGGGCCTCGGACGGGAACACTGAAGCTTTCTTT. Residues: CASSLRASDGNTEAFF. Based on the CDR3 plus reference TRBV11-2 and TRBJ1-1, the full variable domain is EAGVAQSPRYKIIEKRQSVAFWCNPISGHATLYWYQQILGQGPKLLIQFQNNGVVDDSQLPKDRFSAERLKGVDSTLKIQPAKLEDSAVYLCASSLRASDGNTEAFFGQGTRLTVV.

The genes are TRBV18 and TRBJ2-2; 8 bases are a match to TRBD1. From germline, CDR1 is KGHSH and CDR2 LQKENI. Trimming cost V 6 bases and J 3 bases; bases outside gene matches: 6. The CDR3 spans 15 residues. As DNA, the CDR3 is TGTGCCAGCTCGCTCGCGACAGGGGACACCGGGGAGCTGTTTTTT. It encodes CASSLATGDTGELFF.

V gene TRBV27 combines with J gene TRBJ2-1; D is perhaps TRBD1 (5 bases). The CDR3 runs to 15 residues. CDR1 is MNHEY, CDR2 SMNVEV, per germline (reference sequence). The V end lost 5 bases, the J end lost 4 bases, and 15 bases lay between the germline ends. Here the CDR3 reads CASSPLDKGYNEQFF. CDR3 nucleotide sequence: TGTGCCAGCAGTCCCTTGGACAAGGGATACAATGAGCAGTTCTTC.

The genes are TRBV28 and TRBJ2-5, with 10 bases matching TRBD2. The V gene's germline CDR1 is MDHEN and CDR2 SYDVKM. CDR3 length equals 18 residues. Trimming took 1 base from V and 0 from J; bases not matched to a gene: 8. CDR3 residues: CASSLSPILAGYQETQYF. CDR3 DNA: TGTGCCAGCAGTTTATCGCCCATACTAGCGGGATACCAAGAGACCCAGTACTTC.

The chain joins TRBV28 to TRBJ2-3; TRBD2 aligns across 15 bases. CDR1 is MDHEN, CDR2 SYDVKM, per germline. This CDR3 spans 21 amino acids. V shed 7 bases, J shed 5 bases, and the junction held 22 bases outside the gene matches. The CDR3, as DNA: TGTGCCAGCACCACGCTCCGTCACTCCGGGACTAGCGGGAGGAAGAGAGATACGCAGTATTTT. Translated: CASTTLRHSGTSGRKRDTQYF.